This T cell receptor beta chain stems from a study of T cell responses to AZD1222 COVID-19 vaccine. Study-wide findings and caveats: Spike regions recognized by vaccine-associated CD4 TCRs spanned the protein, led by 160-218 and 743-854. Unmutated variant regions are reportedly targeted by nearly half of spike-specific TCRs.

TCRdb's table, derived via immunoSEQ multiplex PCR, lists solely in-frame clones and lacks some. The table lists about 63,000 clones, roughly 87% of them singletons, with 15% to 20% in the top ten. The trim removed 4 bases at V and 5 bases at J, leaving 9 bases unmatched. The CDR3 contains 16 residues. Germline CDR1 is KGHDR and CDR2 is SFDVKD. A remark on this clone: What it binds is not known.

The source is an adult in good health. V gene TRBV24-1 combines with J gene TRBJ2-1, with 8 bases aligning to TRBD1. The sequences come from peripheral blood, collected on day 0 of AZD1222 vaccination. Written as DNA, the CDR3 is TGTGCCACCAGTGAACCCGGACAGGGATTAAACAATGAGCAGTTCTTC. Protein: CATSEPGQGLNNEQFF.